Listed below are T cell receptor beta chains from one sample, sequenced in a study of T cell responses to AZD1222 COVID-19 vaccine. This table comes from immunoSEQ multiplex PCR, and its TCRdb copy is limited to in-frame clones, with some not included. The data hold about 84,000 clones, with about 83% observed a single time. Sequencing used peripheral blood, obtained 28 days after the second AZD1222 dose. These receptors were collected from an adult who received the AZD1222 COVID-19 vaccine. The CDR3 runs from the conserved cysteine through the conserved F or W. Fields, in order: clone size, V gene, D gene, J gene, CDR3 protein, CDR3 DNA. The D gene is left open where the match is weak. Size tells how often a clone was seen (once, few, many) or the class of an expanded clone, and some rows leave it out.

-,TRBV6-5,TRBD1,TRBJ1-2,CASSPGQTNYGYTF,TGTGCCAGCAGTCCGGGACAGACTAACTATGGCTACACCTTC
-,TRBV24-1,TRBD2,TRBJ2-7,CATTRGGFEQYF,TGTGCCACGACCCGGGGGGGGTTCGAGCAGTACTTC
once,TRBV29-1,-,TRBJ1-1,CSVEGLGGWNTEAFF,TGCAGCGTTGAGGGTCTTGGGGGCTGGAACACTGAAGCTTTCTTT
once,TRBV6-5,TRBD1,TRBJ2-5,CASSYRQGSRETQYF,TGTGCCAGCAGTTACCGACAGGGGTCGAGGGAGACCCAGTACTTC
-,TRBV7-2,-,TRBJ1-5,CASSLWGNQPQHF,TGTGCCAGCAGCTTATGGGGGAATCAGCCCCAGCATTTT
-,TRBV10-3,-,TRBJ2-7,CAISKSTPDSSYEQYF,TGTGCCATCAGTAAAAGTACCCCGGACAGCTCCTACGAGCAGTACTTC
-,TRBV9,TRBD1,TRBJ1-2,CASSLESGTGIFYGYTF,TGTGCCAGCAGCCTAGAATCCGGGACAGGGATTTTCTATGGCTACACCTTC
-,TRBV11-3,-,TRBJ2-5,CASSLDGQTQETQYF,TGTGCCAGCAGCTTAGATGGACAGACGCAAGAGACCCAGTACTTC
-,TRBV7-2,TRBD2,TRBJ2-7,CASTLAGGSSYEQYF,TGTGCCAGCACTCTAGCGGGGGGGAGCTCCTACGAGCAGTACTTC
-,TRBV4-3,-,TRBJ1-5,CASSQEWGGNQPQHF,TGCGCCAGCAGCCAAGAATGGGGTGGCAATCAGCCCCAGCATTTT
-,TRBV5-8,TRBD2,TRBJ2-3,CASSHGLAGLGDTQYF,TGTGCCAGCAGCCACGGACTAGCGGGGTTGGGAGATACGCAGTATTTT
few,TRBV10-3,-,TRBJ1-5,CAISEARGWQPQHF,TGTGCCATCAGTGAGGCGAGGGGTTGGCAGCCCCAGCATTTT
-,TRBV3-1/TRBV3-2,-,TRBJ2-2,CASSQDRRPNTGELFF,TGTGCCAGCAGCCAAGATAGGCGGCCGAACACCGGGGAGCTGTTTTTT
-,TRBV19,TRBD1,TRBJ2-2,CASSIRTGGTGELFF,TGTGCCAGTAGTATACGGACAGGGGGCACCGGGGAGCTGTTTTTT
-,TRBV29-1,-,TRBJ1-3,CSVEDWSTGGNTIYF,TGCAGCGTTGAAGATTGGTCGACGGGGGGAAACACCATATATTTT
-,TRBV5-1,-,TRBJ2-7,CASSPTPSSYEQYF,TGCGCCAGCAGCCCAACCCCTAGCTCCTACGAGCAGTACTTC
once,TRBV12-3/TRBV12-4,-,TRBJ1-2,CASSLGTVDGYTF,TGTGCCAGCAGTTTAGGGACAGTGGATGGCTACACCTTC
-,TRBV5-6,-,TRBJ1-2,CASSLVAGYGYTF,TGTGCCAGCAGCTTGGTCGCCGGCTATGGCTACACCTTC
once,TRBV18,TRBD1,TRBJ2-7,CASSPGTGMAEQYF,TGTGCCAGCTCACCAGGGACAGGGATGGCCGAGCAGTACTTC
-,TRBV27,TRBD2,TRBJ2-1,CASSLGLADTREQFF,TGTGCCAGCAGTCTCGGACTAGCCGACACTCGTGAGCAGTTCTTC
-,TRBV29-1,-,TRBJ2-1,CSVDTQSYNEQFF,TGCAGCGTTGATACCCAATCCTACAATGAGCAGTTCTTC
-,TRBV5-1,-,TRBJ2-7,CASSFAGQLDEQYF,TGCGCCAGCAGCTTTGCGGGACAGCTAGACGAGCAGTACTTC
-,TRBV3-1/TRBV3-2,-,TRBJ1-2,CASSQGGGLNYGYTF,TGTGCCAGCAGCCAAGGGGGGGGGCTGAACTATGGCTACACCTTC
-,TRBV2,TRBD1,TRBJ1-6,CAGQMDRVSPLHF,TGTGCCGGACAAATGGACAGGGTTTCACCCCTCCACTTT
-,TRBV6-2/TRBV6-3,-,TRBJ1-5,CASSLWETSNQPQHF,TGTGCCAGCAGTTTGTGGGAGACGAGCAATCAGCCCCAGCATTTT
-,TRBV19,TRBD1,TRBJ1-2,CASSTGTGRRTF,TGTGCCAGTAGTACTGGGACAGGGCGCCGCACCTTC
-,TRBV27,TRBD2,TRBJ2-3,CASAASGGARSDTQYF,TGTGCCAGCGCGGCTAGCGGGGGGGCACGGTCGGATACGCAGTATTTT
-,TRBV4-1,-,TRBJ1-1,CASSQDQGTEAFF,TGCGCCAGCAGCCAAGATCAGGGTACTGAAGCTTTCTTT
once,TRBV7-8,-,TRBJ2-7,CASSLVYEQYF,TGTGCCAGCAGCTTAGTCTACGAGCAGTACTTC
-,TRBV7-2,-,TRBJ1-2,CASSLVQAVYGYTF,TGTGCCAGCAGCTTAGTACAGGCCGTCTATGGCTACACCTTC
-,TRBV28,TRBD1,TRBJ1-2,CASSQGTESNYGYTF,TGTGCCAGCAGCCAGGGGACAGAGTCTAACTATGGCTACACCTTC
-,TRBV7-3,-,TRBJ2-5,CASSNQGRETQYF,TGTGCCAGCAGTAATCAAGGAAGGGAGACCCAGTACTTC
-,TRBV19,TRBD1,TRBJ2-1,CASSMGGTGVNEQFF,TGTGCCAGTAGTATGGGAGGGACAGGGGTCAATGAGCAGTTCTTC
-,TRBV2,TRBD2,TRBJ2-5,CASSEQTSGETQYF,TGTGCCAGCAGTGAGCAAACTAGCGGGGAGACCCAGTACTTC
-,TRBV19,TRBD2,TRBJ2-1,CASSIRRGGSSNEQFF,TGTGCCAGTAGTATACGACGGGGGGGCTCCAGCAATGAGCAGTTCTTC
few,TRBV2,TRBD1,TRBJ2-1,CASSPGTDNEQFF,TGTGCCAGCAGTCCCGGGACAGACAATGAGCAGTTCTTC
-,TRBV7-9,-,TRBJ1-6,CASRSSSYNSPLHF,TGTGCCAGCAGGTCCAGCTCCTATAATTCACCCCTCCACTTT
-,TRBV5-1,-,TRBJ2-3,CASSDFPDATQYF,TGCGCCAGCAGCGATTTCCCGGACGCGACGCAGTATTTT
-,TRBV5-6,TRBD2,TRBJ2-1,CASSTIAGESYNEQFF,TGTGCCAGCAGCACCATAGCGGGGGAATCCTACAATGAGCAGTTCTTC
-,TRBV21-1,-,TRBJ1-5,CASSKRGAPGGKYQPQHF,TGTGCCAGCAGCAAACGAGGGGCGCCGGGGGGCAAGTATCAGCCCCAGCATTTT